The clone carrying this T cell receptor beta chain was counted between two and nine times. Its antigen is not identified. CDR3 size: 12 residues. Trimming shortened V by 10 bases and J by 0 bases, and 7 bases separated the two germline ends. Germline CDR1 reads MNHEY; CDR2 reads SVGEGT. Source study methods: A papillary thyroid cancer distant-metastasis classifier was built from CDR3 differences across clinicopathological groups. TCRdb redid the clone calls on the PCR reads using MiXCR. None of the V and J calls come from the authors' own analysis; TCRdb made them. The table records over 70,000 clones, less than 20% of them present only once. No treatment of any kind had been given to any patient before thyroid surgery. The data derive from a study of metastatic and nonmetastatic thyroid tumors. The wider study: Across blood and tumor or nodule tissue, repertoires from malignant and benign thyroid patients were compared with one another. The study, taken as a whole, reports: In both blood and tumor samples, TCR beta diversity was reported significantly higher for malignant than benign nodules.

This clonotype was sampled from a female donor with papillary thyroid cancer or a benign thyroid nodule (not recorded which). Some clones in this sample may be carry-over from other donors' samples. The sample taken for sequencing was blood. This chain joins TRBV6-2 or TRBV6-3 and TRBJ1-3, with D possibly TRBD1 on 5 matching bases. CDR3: CAIRDSGNTIYF. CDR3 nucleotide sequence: TGTGCCATCAGGGACTCTGGAAACACCATATATTTT.